One T cell receptor (beta chain) is described in this entry. The target antigen is unknown. This sample was included in a study of T cell responses to AZD1222 COVID-19 vaccine. The protocol was immunoSEQ multiplex PCR, while the TCRdb copy is restricted to in-frame clones and leaves out a portion. The data hold approximately 60,000 clones, with approximately 83% observed a single time. The CDR3 sequence is 16 residues long. Trimming removed 6 bases from V and 6 bases from J; junction bases left unmatched: 9. Per germline, CDR1 MNHEY and CDR2 SMNVEV (reference sequence). Study-level findings and limits: The donors showed a predominance of white British ancestry and of females, with possible underestimation of clonal diversity.

The sequence was collected from an adult in good health. The sequencing used peripheral blood, collected on day 0 of AZD1222 vaccination. The genes are TRBV27 and TRBJ1-6; TRBD1 matches at 9 bases. The DNA of the CDR3 is TGTGCCAGCAGACAAGTCCCGACAGGGGGTAATTCACCCCTCCACTTT. Its translation is CASRQVPTGGNSPLHF.